The clone carrying this TCR beta chain was seen ten or more times. Its antigen is currently unknown. This sample stems from a study of T cells in Graves' hyperthyroidism and ophthalmopathy. V dropped 5 bases and J dropped 5 bases, with 12 bases sitting between them. Germline V gene data show CDR1 as MNHEY and CDR2 as SVGEGT. CDR3 size: 14 residues. General study findings and limits: Blood also contained most expanded thyroid clonotypes above 0.001. The model anticipated ophthalmopathy a median about six months pre-onset.

PBMCs stemmed from over 7.5 ml fresh peripheral blood. Template material for amplifying TCR beta CDR3 regions consisted of RNA transcripts. The HTBI primer set drove a first-round RT-PCR of the TCR CDR3. From the multiplex PCR reads, TCRdb called clonotypes with MiXCR, one entry per CDR3 protein. This sample has hundreds of thousands of distinct CDR3 sequences; less than 25% occur once, and the top ten carry under 35%. What was sequenced was blood. This TCR was sampled from a man younger than 45 with Graves' ophthalmopathy. The chain joins TRBV6-2 or TRBV6-3 to TRBJ2-2; D uncertain. The chain's CDR3 is CASSDTTDTGELFF. CDR3 bases: TGTGCCAGCAGTGATACGACTGATACCGGGGAGCTGTTTTTT.